This T cell receptor beta chain was sequenced for a study of regulatory T cells in long-lasting Graves disease. Study outcomes and limitations: Compared with new cases, persistent Graves' patients showed reduced TCR diversity.

As for time point: newly diagnosed GD, antithyroid drugs for less than 3 months. The authors made the TCR library using RNA they extracted from PBMCs. Investigators prepared the TCR beta libraries by applying iRepertoire HTBI primers and Arm-PCR of CDR3 regions. TCRdb re-called the multiplex PCR reads through MiXCR, storing one row per CDR3 protein. Found here are about 540,000 distinct CDR3 sequences, about 14% of them singletons; the top ten hold 10%. The table lists this clonotype with many counts. Its antigen is still unknown. The V and J ends lost 0 bases and 8 bases respectively, with 15 bases between them. The CDR3 covers 14 residues. Germline CDR1 reads SGHNT; CDR2 reads YYREEE (reference sequence). These records were also assigned to another study, of T cells in Graves' hyperthyroidism and ophthalmopathy. That report notes: Investigators excluded patients with uncontrolled infection, other autoimmune disease, pregnancy or lactation.

The chain uses TRBV5-4 and TRBJ2-7, with no clear D. This sample comprised peripheral blood mononuclear cells (PBMCs), obtained at new diagnosis, from a patient treated with antithyroid drugs. The clonotype comes from a man under 40 with Graves disease. The CDR3 DNA sequence: TGTGCCAGCAGCTTGGACCGAGGCCCCGTCAAGCAGTACTTC. Its protein product is CASSLDRGPVKQYF.